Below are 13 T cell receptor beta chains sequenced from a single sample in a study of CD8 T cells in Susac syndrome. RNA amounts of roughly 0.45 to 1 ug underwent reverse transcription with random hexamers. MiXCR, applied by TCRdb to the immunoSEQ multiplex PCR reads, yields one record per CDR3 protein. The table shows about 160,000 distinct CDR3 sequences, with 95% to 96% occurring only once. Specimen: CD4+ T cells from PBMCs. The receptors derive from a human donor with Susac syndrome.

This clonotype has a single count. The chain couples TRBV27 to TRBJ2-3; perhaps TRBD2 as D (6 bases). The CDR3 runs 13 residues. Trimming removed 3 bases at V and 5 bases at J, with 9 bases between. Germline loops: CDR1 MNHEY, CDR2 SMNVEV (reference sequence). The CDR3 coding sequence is TGTGCCAGCAGTTTCCCGGAGGGAGATACGCAGTATTTT. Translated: CASSFPEGDTQYF.

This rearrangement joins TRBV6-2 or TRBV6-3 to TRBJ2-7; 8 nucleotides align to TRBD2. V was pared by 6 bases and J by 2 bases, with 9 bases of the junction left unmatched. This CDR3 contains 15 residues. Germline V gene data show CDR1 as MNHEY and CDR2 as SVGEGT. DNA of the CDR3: TGTGCCAGCAGAGCCCCCGCGGGGGGCACCTACGAGCAGTACGTC. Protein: CASRAPAGGTYEQYV.

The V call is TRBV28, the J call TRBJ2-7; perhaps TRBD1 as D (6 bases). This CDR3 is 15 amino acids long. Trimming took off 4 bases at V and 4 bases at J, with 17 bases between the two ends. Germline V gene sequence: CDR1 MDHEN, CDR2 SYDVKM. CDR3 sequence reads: CASSSTGNKPYEQYF. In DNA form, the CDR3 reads TGTGCCAGCAGTTCTACAGGGAATAAGCCTTACGAGCAGTACTTC.

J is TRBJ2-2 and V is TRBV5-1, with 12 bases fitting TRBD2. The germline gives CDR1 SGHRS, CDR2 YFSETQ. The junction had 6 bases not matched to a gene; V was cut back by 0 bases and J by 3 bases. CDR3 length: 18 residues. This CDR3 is CASSLVGLAGIDTGELFF. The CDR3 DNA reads TGCGCCAGCAGCTTGGTAGGACTAGCGGGAATTGACACCGGGGAGCTGTTTTTT.

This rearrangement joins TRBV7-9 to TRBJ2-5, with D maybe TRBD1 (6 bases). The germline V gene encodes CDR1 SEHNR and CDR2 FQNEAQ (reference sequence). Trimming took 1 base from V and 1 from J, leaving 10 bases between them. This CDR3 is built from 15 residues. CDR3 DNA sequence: TGTGCCAGCAGCTTAGACACAGGGAGCCAAGAGACCCAGTACTTC. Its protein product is CASSLDTGSQETQYF.

Here the CDR3 reads CSVAAGVGANVLTF. The CDR3 DNA reads as TGCAGCGTCGCCGCGGGGGTGGGGGCCAACGTCCTGACTTTC. V usage is TRBV29-1 and J usage is TRBJ2-6, with TRBD2 matching over 7 bases. Germline CDR1 is SQVTM and CDR2 is ANQGSEA. The length of the CDR3 is 14 residues. V dropped 6 bases and J dropped 4; count of bases not matched to a gene: 6.

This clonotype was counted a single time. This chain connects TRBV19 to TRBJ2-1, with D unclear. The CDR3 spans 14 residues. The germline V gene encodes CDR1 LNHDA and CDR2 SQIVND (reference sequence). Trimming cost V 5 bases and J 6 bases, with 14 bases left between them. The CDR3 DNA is TGTGCCAGTAGTCCTCAGGCCGGGCCCAATGAGCAGTTCTTC. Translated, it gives CASSPQAGPNEQFF.

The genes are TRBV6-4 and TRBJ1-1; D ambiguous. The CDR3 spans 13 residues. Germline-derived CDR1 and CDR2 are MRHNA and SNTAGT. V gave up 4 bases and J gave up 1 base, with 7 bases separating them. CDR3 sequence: CASSAAENTEAFF. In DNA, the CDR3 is TGTGCCAGCAGTGCGGCCGAGAACACTGAAGCTTTCTTT.

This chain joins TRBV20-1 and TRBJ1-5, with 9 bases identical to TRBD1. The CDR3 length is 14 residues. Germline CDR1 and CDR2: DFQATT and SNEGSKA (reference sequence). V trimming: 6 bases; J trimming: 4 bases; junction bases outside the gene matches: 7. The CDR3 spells CSAGTGMGNQPQHF. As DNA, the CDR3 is TGCAGTGCAGGGACAGGGATGGGAAATCAGCCCCAGCATTTT.

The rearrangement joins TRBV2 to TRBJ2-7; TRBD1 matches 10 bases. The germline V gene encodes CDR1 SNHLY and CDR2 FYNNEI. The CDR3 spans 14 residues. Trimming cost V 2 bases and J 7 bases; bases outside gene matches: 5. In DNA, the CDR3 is TGTGCCAGCAGTGAAAGGCGGACAGGGGGTGAGCAGTACTTC. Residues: CASSERRTGGEQYF. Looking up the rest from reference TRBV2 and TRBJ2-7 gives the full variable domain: EPEVTQTPSHQVTQMGQEVILRCVPISNHLYFYWYRQILGQKVEFLVSFYNNEISEKSEIFDDQFSVERPDGSNFTLKIRSTKLEDSAMYFCASSERRTGGEQYFGPGTRLTVT.

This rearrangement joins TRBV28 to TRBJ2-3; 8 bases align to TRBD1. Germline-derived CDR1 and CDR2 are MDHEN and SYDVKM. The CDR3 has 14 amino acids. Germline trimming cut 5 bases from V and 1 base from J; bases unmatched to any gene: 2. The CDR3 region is CASSKQGGTDTQYF. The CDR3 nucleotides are TGTGCCAGCAGTAAACAGGGGGGCACAGATACGCAGTATTTT.

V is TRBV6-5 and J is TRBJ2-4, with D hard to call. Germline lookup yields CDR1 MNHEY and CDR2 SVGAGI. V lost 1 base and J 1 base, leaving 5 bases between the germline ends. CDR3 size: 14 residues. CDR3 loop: CASSYLGAKNIQYF. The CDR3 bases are TGTGCCAGCAGTTACTTGGGGGCCAAAAACATTCAGTACTTC.

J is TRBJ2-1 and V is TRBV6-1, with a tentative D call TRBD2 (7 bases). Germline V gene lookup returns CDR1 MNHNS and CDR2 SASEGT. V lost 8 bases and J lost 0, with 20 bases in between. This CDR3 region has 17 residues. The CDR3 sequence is CASGKATGGHSYNEQFF. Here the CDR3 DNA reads TGTGCCAGCGGTAAGGCGACGGGGGGCCACTCCTACAATGAGCAGTTCTTC.